This entry is about one T cell receptor (beta chain). This sample was included in a study of graft-versus-host responses after intestinal transplantation. The germline V and J ends were trimmed by 4 bases and 2 bases, with 12 bases remaining between them. The CDR3 consists of 15 residues. The germline CDR1 and CDR2 sequences are SGHTA and FQGNSA. Sequencing used immunoSEQ multiplex PCR; TCRdb keeps in-frame clones, though not all of them. Of about 19,000 clones listed, around 40% are singletons. Broader study findings: Some GvH clones appeared in ileal mucosa or blood before recipient bone marrow. An association linked early post-transplant HvG declines with peak circulating GvH clone levels.

Responders that carried the CFSE label, some 200,000 of them, were plated with some 200,000 irradiated, violet-dye-labeled stimulator cells. Responder cells that were proliferating and CFSE-low, both CD3+CD4+ and CD3+CD8+, were sorted after the reaction. The sample consisted of alloreactive CD4+ T cells from a mixed lymphocyte reaction culture, taken before transplantation. Subset in this sample: CFSE-low proliferating T cells sorted from approximately 6-day pre-transplant mixed lymphocyte reaction (GvH or HvG direction). J is TRBJ1-5 and V is TRBV7-2; D not certain. The TCR sequence derives from a human patient who was an organ donor for intestinal transplantation. The CDR3 bases are TGTGCCAGCAGCTCCAACCTCGGGGGCAATCAGCCCCAGCATTTT. Residues: CASSSNLGGNQPQHF.